This passage covers 25 T cell receptor beta chains from one sample sequenced in a study of T-cell reconstitution after alpha-beta-depleted transplantation in children. Preparation of the TCRbeta library involved a method that used unique molecular identifiers. In TCRdb, the PCR reads were re-called with MiXCR into one record per CDR3 protein. The table has 700,000 to 850,000 distinct CDR3 sequences, about 15% seen once. This specimen was PBMCs, mostly from graft donor cells, taken 360 days after TCRalphabeta/CD19-depleted stem cell transplant. Receptor source: a male patient between 5 and 17 years old who had a stem cell transplant for acute lymphoblastic leukemia, so the T cells may come from the graft donor.

DNA for the CDR3: TGTGCCAGTAGTATATGGGGTAGGGACTCCACCGGGGAGCTGTTTTTT. Translating it yields CASSIWGRDSTGELFF. The V call is TRBV19, the J call TRBJ2-2, with a tentative D call TRBD2 (6 bases). The CDR3 length is 16 residues. The V end lost 2 bases, the J end lost 4 bases, and 14 bases lay between the germline ends. Germline CDR1 is LNHDA and CDR2 is SQIVND (reference sequence). Together with reference TRBV19 and TRBJ2-2, the CDR3 gives the full variable domain: DGGITQSPKYLFRKEGQNVTLSCEQNLNHDAMYWYRQDPGQGLRLIYYSQIVNDFQKGDIAEGYSVSREKKESFPLTVTSAQKNPTAFYLCASSIWGRDSTGELFFGEGSRLTVL.

In this sample, this clonotype turned up once. This may be a read error: a much more frequent sequence differs by one nucleotide. V is TRBV10-3 and J is TRBJ1-2; TRBD1 agrees at 8 bases. CDR1 and CDR2 from the germline V gene are ENHRY and SYGVKD. With V trimmed by 6 bases and J by 4 bases, 4 bases remained unmatched. The CDR3 covers 13 residues. The CDR3: CAISLQGAYGYTF. Here the CDR3 DNA reads TGTGCCATCAGCTTGCAGGGGGCCTATGGCTACACCTTC.

This clonotype occurred a few times. CDR3 amino acids: CASSQGGLVQQFF. The CDR3 DNA reads as TGTGCCAGCAGCCAAGGGGGTTTGGTCCAGCAGTTCTTC. The chain couples TRBV14 to TRBJ2-1; D is uncertain. Germline V gene data show CDR1 as SGHDN and CDR2 as FVKESK. The CDR3 has 13 amino acids. V was cut by 1 base and J by 11 bases, with 12 bases left in between.

This clonotype showed up just a few times. The chain employs TRBV6-1 and TRBJ2-4; D may be TRBD2 (5 bases). Germline V lookup: CDR1 MNHNS, CDR2 SASEGT. The CDR3 runs to 16 residues. The V and J ends lost 1 base and 6 bases respectively, with 16 bases between them. The CDR3 coding sequence is TGTGCCAGCAGTGAAGACCCGGGCCCCCGGGGAAACATTCAGTACTTC. It specifies CASSEDPGPRGNIQYF.

The gene calls are TRBV12-3 or TRBV12-4 and TRBJ2-3; D might be TRBD2 (6 bases). V shed 0 bases and J shed 2 bases, with 9 bases lying between them. This CDR3 is 15 amino acids long. DNA of the CDR3: TGTGCCAGCAGTTTAGCTTTAGCGGACACAGATACGCAGTATTTT. It codes for CASSLALADTDTQYF.

The sample holds a few counts of this clonotype. The chain is built from TRBV7-9 and TRBJ2-5; D not certain. The CDR3 spans 12 residues. The V end lost 6 bases, the J end lost 8 bases, and 13 bases lay between the germline ends. Germline V CDR1 and CDR2: SEHNR, FQNEAQ (reference sequence). In DNA, the CDR3 is TGTGCCAGCAGGGCCCCATGGGATACCCAGTACTTC. It encodes CASRAPWDTQYF.

The table lists this clonotype with a few counts. The rearrangement uses TRBV10-3 and TRBJ2-7, with D perhaps matching TRBD1 (6 bases). V was clipped by 3 bases and J by 6 bases, with 15 bases between them. CDR1 and CDR2 from the germline V gene are ENHRY and SYGVKD. The CDR3 spans 14 residues. CDR3 amino acids: CAISEETGWSEQYF. The CDR3 nucleotides read TGTGCCATCAGTGAAGAGACAGGCTGGAGCGAGCAGTACTTC.

Only a few counts were recorded for this clonotype. This chain uses TRBV12-3 or TRBV12-4 with TRBJ1-2; D gene ambiguous. The CDR3 is made up of 13 amino acids. The V end was cut by 6 bases, the J end by 7 bases, with 15 bases between. The CDR3 bases are TGTGCCAGCAGCCAGCGGGCAACGGGTGGCTACACCTTC. Protein: CASSQRATGGYTF.

This clonotype was seen more than once but under ten times. The rearrangement joins TRBV6-2 or TRBV6-3 to TRBJ2-3, with D unresolved. Trimming stripped 6 bases from V and 4 bases from J, with 8 bases between. This CDR3 is 12 amino acids long. Germline lookup yields CDR1 MNHEY and CDR2 SVGEGT. The CDR3 protein is CASSRNPDTQYF. CDR3 in DNA: TGTGCCAGCAGCCGCAATCCAGATACGCAGTATTTT.

The V gene is TRBV12-3 or TRBV12-4, the J gene TRBJ2-1; D ambiguous. The CDR3 sequence is 15 residues long. V lost 3 bases to trimming and J lost 2 bases, with 11 bases between them. As DNA, the CDR3 is TGTGCCAGCAGTTTCTCCGGCGGCGCCTACAATGAGCAGTTCTTC. It yields the protein CASSFSGGAYNEQFF.

This sequence joins TRBV12-3 or TRBV12-4 and TRBJ2-7, with 10 bases that match TRBD1. This CDR3 has 16 amino acids. Trimming cost V 6 bases and J 4 bases; bases outside gene matches: 12. Here the CDR3 DNA reads TGTGCCAGCAGCCTAGTTGGGGGACAGGGGAAATACGAGCAGTACTTC. This translates into CASSLVGGQGKYEQYF.

This clonotype was picked up many times. The rearrangement links TRBV25-1 to TRBJ2-5, with 14 bases aligning to TRBD2. The CDR3 length is 17 residues. V shed 4 bases, J shed 5 bases, and the junction held 9 bases outside the gene matches. In germline, CDR1 is MGHDK, CDR2 SYGVNS. CDR3 region: CASSVAGLAGALETQYF. Here the CDR3 DNA reads TGTGCCAGCAGTGTTGCGGGACTAGCGGGAGCATTGGAGACCCAGTACTTC.

This chain connects TRBV5-1 to TRBJ2-7; 9 bases agree with TRBD1. The CDR3 length is 16 residues. The J segment lost 5 bases and the V segment lost 5 bases, leaving 14 bases of the junction unmatched. The V gene's germline CDR1 is SGHRS and CDR2 YFSETQ. The CDR3 DNA follows: TGCGCCAGCAGTAGACAGGGGGTTTCGTTACGGAACGAGCAGTACTTC. It codes for CASSRQGVSLRNEQYF.

This clonotype showed up just a few times. The J gene is TRBJ1-2, the V gene TRBV7-9, with TRBD1 matching over 8 bases. The CDR3 is 13 residues long. V dropped 4 bases and J dropped 6; count of bases not matched to a gene: 4. The germline CDR1 and CDR2 sequences are SEHNR and FQNEAQ (reference sequence). The CDR3 protein is CASSWTGRNGYTF. Written as DNA, the CDR3 is TGTGCCAGCAGCTGGACAGGGAGGAATGGCTACACCTTC.

This clonotype came up a few times. This chain uses TRBV24-1 with TRBJ2-2; D is perhaps TRBD1 (6 bases). Trimming pared 1 base from V and 5 bases from J, leaving 13 bases between. The germline V gene has CDR1 KGHDR and CDR2 SFDVKD. The CDR3 sequence is 16 residues long. The CDR3 spells CATSDLTRGETGELFF. The DNA of the CDR3 is TGTGCCACCAGTGATTTAACCAGGGGCGAGACCGGGGAGCTGTTTTTT.

This chain links TRBV6-1 with TRBJ1-5, with 9 bases aligning to TRBD1. V dropped 6 bases and J dropped 9; count of bases not matched to a gene: 9. The CDR3 is 14 residues long. The germline gives CDR1 MNHNS, CDR2 SASEGT. The CDR3 DNA reads as TGTGCCAGCAGATTCGACAGGGGGAGAGGGCCCCAGCATTTT. The encoded protein is CASRFDRGRGPQHF.

This clonotype showed up just a few times. V is TRBV7-3 and J is TRBJ2-1; 11 bases align to TRBD2. This CDR3 has 15 amino acids. Per the germline V gene, CDR1 is SGHTA and CDR2 is FQGTGA. V trimming: 5 bases; J trimming: 2 bases; junction bases outside the gene matches: 2. DNA of the CDR3: TGTGCCAGCAGCATGACTAGCGGGGCCTACAATGAGCAGTTCTTC. Translating it yields CASSMTSGAYNEQFF.

This clonotype has a handful of counts. The chain carries TRBV5-1 and TRBJ2-7; TRBD1 matches 8 bases. CDR3 length: 16 residues. V gave up 0 bases and J gave up 6 bases; unmatched junction bases: 11. Germline values: CDR1 SGHRS, CDR2 YFSETQ. This CDR3 is CASSLDGPGTGLEQYF. The CDR3 nucleotides read TGCGCCAGCAGCTTGGATGGCCCCGGGACAGGCCTCGAGCAGTACTTC.

The rearrangement links TRBV4-1 to TRBJ2-7; weak D call: TRBD2 (6 bases). Trimming shortened V by 6 bases and J by 1 base, and 13 bases separated the two germline ends. Germline CDR1 and CDR2: MGHRA and YSYEKL. There are 14 residues in the CDR3. In nucleotides, the CDR3 is TGCGCCAGCAGAGACCGGGAGCGGTCCTACGAGCAGTACTTC. Residues: CASRDRERSYEQYF.

The chain employs TRBV25-1 and TRBJ2-3; 8 bases match TRBD2. Germline V gene data show CDR1 as MGHDK and CDR2 as SYGVNS. This CDR3 is built from 16 residues. Trimming removed 2 bases from V and 4 bases from J; junction bases left unmatched: 8. CDR3 sequence reads: CASSEDGTRWADTQYF. CDR3 nucleotides: TGTGCCAGCAGTGAAGACGGGACTAGGTGGGCAGATACGCAGTATTTT.

The chain couples TRBV7-9 to TRBJ2-7; 9 positions match TRBD1. The length of the CDR3 is 14 residues. The V gene's germline CDR1 is SEHNR and CDR2 FQNEAQ (reference sequence). With V trimmed by 5 bases and J by 6 bases, 8 bases remained unmatched. The CDR3 region has the DNA TGTGCCAGCAGCCCCCCCGGACAGGGGCTCGAGCAGTACTTC. Translating gives CASSPPGQGLEQYF.

This clonotype was observed a handful of times. The chain employs TRBV11-1 and TRBJ2-5; TRBD2 agrees at 7 bases. Germline trimming cut 2 bases from V and 5 bases from J; bases unmatched to any gene: 17. This CDR3 contains 18 residues. The germline V gene has CDR1 SGHAT and CDR2 FQDESV (reference sequence). CDR3 in amino acids: CASSLFELRGRIDETQYF. The DNA of the CDR3 is TGTGCCAGCAGCTTATTTGAGCTACGCGGGAGAATTGATGAGACCCAGTACTTC.

This clonotype appeared once. The J gene is TRBJ1-2, the V gene TRBV5-1; TRBD1 agrees at 9 bases. Looked up from germline, CDR1 is SGHRS and CDR2 is YFSETQ. The CDR3 extends over 16 amino acids. Unmatched junction bases numbered 10, after V lost 4 bases and J lost 3 bases. The CDR3 sequence: CASSRTGVNSYYGYTF. Here the CDR3 DNA reads TGCGCCAGCAGCCGGACAGGGGTCAACTCCTACTATGGCTACACCTTC.

The chain employs TRBV5-1 and TRBJ1-1; perhaps TRBD1 as D (5 bases). Trimming pared 0 bases from V and 1 base from J, leaving 10 bases between. Germline CDR1 and CDR2: SGHRS and YFSETQ. This CDR3 spans 15 amino acids. The CDR3 protein is CASSLEAGKNTEAFF. As DNA, the CDR3 is TGCGCCAGCAGCTTGGAAGCAGGGAAGAACACTGAAGCTTTCTTT.

The chain has TRBV27 and TRBJ1-5; D perhaps matches TRBD1 (5 bases). This CDR3 comprises 14 residues. V shed 6 bases and J shed 11 bases, with 20 bases lying between them. The V gene's germline CDR1 is MNHEY and CDR2 SMNVEV (reference sequence). CDR3 sequence (DNA): TGTGCCAGCAGCCCTGAGGGTGGGGGGATGACCCAGCATTTT. Protein product: CASSPEGGGMTQHF.